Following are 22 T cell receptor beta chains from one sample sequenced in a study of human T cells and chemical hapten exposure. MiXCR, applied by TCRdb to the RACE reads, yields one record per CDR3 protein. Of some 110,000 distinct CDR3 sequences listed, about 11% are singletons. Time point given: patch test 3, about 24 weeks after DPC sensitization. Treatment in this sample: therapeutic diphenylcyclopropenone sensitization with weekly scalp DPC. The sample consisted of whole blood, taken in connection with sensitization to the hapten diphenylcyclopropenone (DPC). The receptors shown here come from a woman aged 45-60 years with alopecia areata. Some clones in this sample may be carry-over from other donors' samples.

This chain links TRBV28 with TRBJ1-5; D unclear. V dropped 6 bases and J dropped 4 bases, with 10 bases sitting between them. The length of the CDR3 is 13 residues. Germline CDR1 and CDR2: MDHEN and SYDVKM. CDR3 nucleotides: TGTGCCAGCAGCCCGTGGGGAAATCAGCCCCAGCATTTT. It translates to CASSPWGNQPQHF.

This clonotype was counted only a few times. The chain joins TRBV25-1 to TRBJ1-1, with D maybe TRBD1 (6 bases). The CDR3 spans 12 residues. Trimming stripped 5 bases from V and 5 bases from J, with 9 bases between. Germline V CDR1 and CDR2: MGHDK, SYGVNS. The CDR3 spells CASSYRDTEAFF. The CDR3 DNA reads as TGTGCCAGCAGTTACAGGGATACTGAAGCTTTCTTT.

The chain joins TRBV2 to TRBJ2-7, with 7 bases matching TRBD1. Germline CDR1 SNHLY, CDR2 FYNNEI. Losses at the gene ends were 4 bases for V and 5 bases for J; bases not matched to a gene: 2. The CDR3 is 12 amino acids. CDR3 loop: CASSATGNEQYF. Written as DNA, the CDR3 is TGTGCCAGCAGTGCGACAGGGAACGAGCAGTACTTC.

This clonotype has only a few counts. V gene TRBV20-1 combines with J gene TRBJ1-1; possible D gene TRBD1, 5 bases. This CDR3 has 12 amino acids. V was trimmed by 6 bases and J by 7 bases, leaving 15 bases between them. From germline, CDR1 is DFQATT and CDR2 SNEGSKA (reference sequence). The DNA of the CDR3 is TGCAGTGCGACTGACAGAGGGATTGAAGCTTTCTTT. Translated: CSATDRGIEAFF.

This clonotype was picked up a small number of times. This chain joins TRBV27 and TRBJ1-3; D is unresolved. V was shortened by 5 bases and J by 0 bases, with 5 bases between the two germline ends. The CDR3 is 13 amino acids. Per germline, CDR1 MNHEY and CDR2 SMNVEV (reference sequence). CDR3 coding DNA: TGTGCCAGCAGTGCCTACTCTGGAAACACCATATATTTT. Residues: CASSAYSGNTIYF.

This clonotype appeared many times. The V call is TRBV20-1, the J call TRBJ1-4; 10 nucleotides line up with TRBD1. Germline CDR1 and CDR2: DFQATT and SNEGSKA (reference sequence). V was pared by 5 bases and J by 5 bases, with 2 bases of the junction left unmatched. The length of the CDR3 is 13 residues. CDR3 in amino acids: CSAGGQGNEKLFF. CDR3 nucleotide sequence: TGCAGTGCTGGGGGACAGGGGAATGAAAAACTGTTTTTT.

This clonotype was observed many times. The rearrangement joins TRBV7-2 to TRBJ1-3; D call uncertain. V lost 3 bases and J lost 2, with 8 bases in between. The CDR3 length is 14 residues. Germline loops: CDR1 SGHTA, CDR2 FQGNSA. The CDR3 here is CASSFQAAGNTIYF. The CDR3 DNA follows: TGTGCCAGCAGCTTCCAGGCGGCTGGAAACACCATATATTTT.

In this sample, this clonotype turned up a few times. CDR3 nucleotides: TGCGCCAGCAGCTTGGAACGGCTAGCGGGGGCAGAGGAGCAGTACTTC. It encodes CASSLERLAGAEEQYF. The chain uses TRBV5-1 and TRBJ2-7, with 10 bases lining up with TRBD2. The V gene end was trimmed by 0 bases and the J gene end by 7 bases; junction bases not matched to a gene: 10. This CDR3 has 16 residues. The germline V gene has CDR1 SGHRS and CDR2 YFSETQ.

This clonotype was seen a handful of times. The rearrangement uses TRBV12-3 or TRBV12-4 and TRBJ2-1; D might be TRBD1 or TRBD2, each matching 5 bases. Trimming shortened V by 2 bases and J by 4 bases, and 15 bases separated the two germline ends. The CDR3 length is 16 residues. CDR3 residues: CASSLPGLRGYNEQFF. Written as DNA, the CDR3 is TGTGCCAGCAGTTTACCGGGGCTTCGAGGGTACAATGAGCAGTTCTTC.

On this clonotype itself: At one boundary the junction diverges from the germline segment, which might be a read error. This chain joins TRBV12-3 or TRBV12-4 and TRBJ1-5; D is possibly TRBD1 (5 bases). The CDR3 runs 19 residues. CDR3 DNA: TGTGCCAGCAGTCGACGAGGTTTCGGGGGAGCGGATAGCAATCAGCCCCAGAATTTT. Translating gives CASSRRGFGGADSNQPQNF.

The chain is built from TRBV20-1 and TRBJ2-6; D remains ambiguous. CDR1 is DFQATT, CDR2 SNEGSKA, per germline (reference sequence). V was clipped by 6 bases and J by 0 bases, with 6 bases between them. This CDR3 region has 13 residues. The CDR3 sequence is CSAPDSGANVLTF. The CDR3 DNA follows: TGCAGTGCGCCGGACTCTGGGGCCAACGTCCTGACTTTC.

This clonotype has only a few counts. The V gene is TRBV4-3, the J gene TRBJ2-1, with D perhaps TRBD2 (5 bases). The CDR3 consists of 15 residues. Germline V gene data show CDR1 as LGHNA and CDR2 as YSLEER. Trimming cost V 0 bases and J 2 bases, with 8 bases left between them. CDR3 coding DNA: TGCGCCAGCAGCCAAGATACGGGAACCTACAATGAGCAGTTCTTC. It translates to CASSQDTGTYNEQFF.

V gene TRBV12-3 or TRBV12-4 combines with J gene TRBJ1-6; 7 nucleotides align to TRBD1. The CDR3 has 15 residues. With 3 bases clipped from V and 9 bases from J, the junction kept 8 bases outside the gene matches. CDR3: CASSFETGHSSPLHF. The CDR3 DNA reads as TGTGCCAGCAGTTTCGAGACAGGGCATAGTTCACCCCTCCACTTT.

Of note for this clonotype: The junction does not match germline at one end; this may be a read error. The CDR3 spells CASSSNSNQPQNF. CDR3 in DNA: TGTGCCAGCAGCTCAAATAGCAATCAGCCCCAGAATTTT. V and J are TRBV7-2 and TRBJ1-5; D not certain. Germline lookup yields CDR1 SGHTA and CDR2 FQGNSA. The length of the CDR3 is 13 residues.

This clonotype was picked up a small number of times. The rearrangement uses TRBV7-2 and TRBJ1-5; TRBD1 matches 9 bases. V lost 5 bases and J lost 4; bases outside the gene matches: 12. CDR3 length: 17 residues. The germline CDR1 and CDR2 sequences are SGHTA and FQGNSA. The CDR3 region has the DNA TGTGCCAGCAGCACCTCCCAGACAGGGGGATCGAATCAGCCCCAGCATTTT. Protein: CASSTSQTGGSNQPQHF.

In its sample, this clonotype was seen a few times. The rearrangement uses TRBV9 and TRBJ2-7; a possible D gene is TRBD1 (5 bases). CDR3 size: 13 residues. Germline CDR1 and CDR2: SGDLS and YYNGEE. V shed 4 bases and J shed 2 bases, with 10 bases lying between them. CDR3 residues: CASSTPTAYEQYF. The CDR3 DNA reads TGTGCCAGCAGCACCCCGACAGCCTACGAGCAGTACTTC.

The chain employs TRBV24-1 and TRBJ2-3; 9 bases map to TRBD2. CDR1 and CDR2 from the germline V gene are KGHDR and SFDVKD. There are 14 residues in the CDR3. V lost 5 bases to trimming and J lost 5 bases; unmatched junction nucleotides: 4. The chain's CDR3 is CATSVSGRQDTQYF. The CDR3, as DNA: TGTGCCACCAGTGTCAGCGGGAGGCAAGATACGCAGTATTTT.

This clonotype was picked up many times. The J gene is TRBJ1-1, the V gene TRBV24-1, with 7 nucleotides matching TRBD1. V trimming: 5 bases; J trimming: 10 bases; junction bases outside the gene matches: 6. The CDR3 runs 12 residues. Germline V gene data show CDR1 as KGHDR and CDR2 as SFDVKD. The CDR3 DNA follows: TGTGCCACCAGTGCTACAGGGGTGGCAGCTTTCTTT. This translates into CATSATGVAAFF.

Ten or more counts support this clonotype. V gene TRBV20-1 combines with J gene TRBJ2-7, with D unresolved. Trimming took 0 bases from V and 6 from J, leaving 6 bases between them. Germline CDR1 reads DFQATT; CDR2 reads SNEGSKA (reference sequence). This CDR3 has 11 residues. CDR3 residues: CSARDRFEQYF. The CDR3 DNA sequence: TGCAGTGCTAGAGACAGGTTCGAGCAGTACTTC.

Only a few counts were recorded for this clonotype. CDR3 region: CASSLVGVGAPGEKLFF. DNA for the CDR3: TGCGCCAGCAGCTTGGTGGGGGTGGGCGCGCCCGGCGAAAAACTGTTTTTT. The chain links TRBV5-1 to TRBJ1-4, with D possibly matching TRBD1 (5 bases). Germline V gene data show CDR1 as SGHRS and CDR2 as YFSETQ. This CDR3 is 17 amino acids long. The V end was cut by 0 bases, the J end by 8 bases, with 20 bases between. The full variable domain, in which reference TRBV5-1 and TRBJ1-4 provide the parts outside the CDR3, is KAGVTQTPRYLIKTRGQQVTLSCSPISGHRSVSWYQQTPGQGLQFLFEYFSETQRNKGNFPGRFSGRQFSNSRSEMNVSTLELGDSALYLCASSLVGVGAPGEKLFFGSGTQLSVL.

The CDR3 bases are TGTGCCAGCAGCGAAAGATCTAACAGGGTCTCTGGGGCCAACGTCCTGACTTTC. Residues: CASSERSNRVSGANVLTF. The chain carries TRBV7-9 and TRBJ2-6; a weak D match, TRBD1 (6 bases). The CDR3 is 18 residues long. V lost 5 bases and J lost 0, with 17 bases in between. CDR1 and CDR2 from the germline V gene are SEHNR and FQNEAQ (reference sequence).

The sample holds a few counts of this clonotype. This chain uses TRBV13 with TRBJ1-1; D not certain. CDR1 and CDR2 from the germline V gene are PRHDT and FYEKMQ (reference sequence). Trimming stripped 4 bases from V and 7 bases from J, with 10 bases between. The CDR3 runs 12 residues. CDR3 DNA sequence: TGTGCCAGCAGCTATAGGGTCGGTGAAGCTTTCTTT. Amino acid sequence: CASSYRVGEAFF. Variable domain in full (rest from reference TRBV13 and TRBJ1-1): AAGVIQSPRHLIKEKRETATLKCYPIPRHDTVYWYQQGPGQDPQFLISFYEKMQSDKGSIPDRFSAQQFSDYHSELNMSSLELGDSALYFCASSYRVGEAFFGQGTRLTVV.